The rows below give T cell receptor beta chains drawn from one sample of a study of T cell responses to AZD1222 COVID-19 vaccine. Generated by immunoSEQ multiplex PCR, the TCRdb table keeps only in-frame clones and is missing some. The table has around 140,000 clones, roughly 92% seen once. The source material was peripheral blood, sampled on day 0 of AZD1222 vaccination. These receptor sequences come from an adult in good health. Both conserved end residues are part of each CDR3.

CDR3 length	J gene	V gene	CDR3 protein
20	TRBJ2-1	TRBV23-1	CASSHLRGEDPRESYNEQFF
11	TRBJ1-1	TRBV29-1	CSVREFAEAFF
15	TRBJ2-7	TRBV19	CASSILAGGSYEQYF
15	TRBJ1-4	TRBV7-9	CASSLWGSGDEKLFF
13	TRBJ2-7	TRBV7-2	CASTTRNSYEQYF
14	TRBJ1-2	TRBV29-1	CSVDEGAGGYGYTF
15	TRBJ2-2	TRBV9	CASSVRRMNTGELFF
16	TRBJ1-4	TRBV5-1	CASSLGARRTNEKLFF
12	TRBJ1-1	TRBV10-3	CAIRTGGTEAFF
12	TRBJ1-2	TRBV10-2	CASSAGVGDYTF
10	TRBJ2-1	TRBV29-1	CSVVSGEGFF
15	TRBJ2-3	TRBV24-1	CATSELAGRGDTQYF
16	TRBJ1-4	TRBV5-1	CASSSRGHATNEKLFF
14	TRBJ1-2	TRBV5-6	CASSKATGFYGYTF
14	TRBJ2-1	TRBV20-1	CSASPQGPNNEQFF
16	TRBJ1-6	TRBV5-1	CASSSRDRGGGSPLHF
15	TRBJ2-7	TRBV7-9	CASSPSGGRRYEQYF
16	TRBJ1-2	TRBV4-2	CASSQDQVRFNYGYTF
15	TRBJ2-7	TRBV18	CASSLQTGATYEQYF
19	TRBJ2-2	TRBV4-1	CASSREKFTGDTNTGELFF
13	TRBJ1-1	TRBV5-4	CASSSRSNTEAFF
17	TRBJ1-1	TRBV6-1	CASSEERGEGMNTEAFF
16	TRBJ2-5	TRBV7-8	CASSPGGTGGQETQYF
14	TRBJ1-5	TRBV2	CASSVDRTKQPQHF
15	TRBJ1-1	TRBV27	CASSLNRAMNTEAFF
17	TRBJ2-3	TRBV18	CASSPKGGGTSTDTQYF
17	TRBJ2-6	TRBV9	CASSVASGGGGANVLTF
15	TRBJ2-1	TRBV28	CASSSASGSYNEQFF
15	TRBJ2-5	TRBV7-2	CASSLDSAGQETQYF
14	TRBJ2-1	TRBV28	CASSLGTSGRREFF
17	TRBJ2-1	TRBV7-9	CASSSETGYGTYNEQFF
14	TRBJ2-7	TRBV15	CATSRDPGQGEQYF
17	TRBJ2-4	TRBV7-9	CASSPMSSQGGVNIQYF
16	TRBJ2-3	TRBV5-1	CASSFNPTSGTDTQYF
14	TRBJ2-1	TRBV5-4	CASMQGTGDNEQFF
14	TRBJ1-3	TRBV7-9	CASSLAGMGNTIYF
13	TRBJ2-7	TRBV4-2	CASSQRTGYEQYF
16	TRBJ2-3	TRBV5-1	CASSLETPQSTDTQYF
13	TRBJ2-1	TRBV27	CASRGGSSDEQFF
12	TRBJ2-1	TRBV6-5	CASSLAGREQFF
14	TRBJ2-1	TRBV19	CASRDRGEYNEQFF
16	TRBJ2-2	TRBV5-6	CASSLNPSGGIGELFF
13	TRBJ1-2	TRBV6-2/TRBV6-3	CASSLQGVNGYTF
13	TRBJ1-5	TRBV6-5	CACAGQGAQPQHF
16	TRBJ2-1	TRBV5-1	CASSFGGTGYLNEQFF